The present TCR beta chain was sequenced within a study of blood T cell repertoires in COVID-19 (dated by TCRdb to about 2020). Context from the whole study: Samples covering the acute and convalescent phases of COVID-19 were provided by collaborators in the United States, Italy and Spain. The prospective study material was composed of cDNA or gDNA derived from T cells, B-cell-depleted T cells, or PBMCs. Subjects who had been exposed to COVID-19, were actively infected with it, or had recovered from it provided the deeply sampled blood TCRbeta repertoires that made up the dataset. The repertoires were released in a freely available public database intended as a resource for research on the immune response to SARS-CoV-2. Samples came from the ongoing ImmuneRACE study (first 160 participants) plus 1,254 subjects from 6 global collaborators. Sample metadata almost always included a de-identified subject ID, COVID-19 status, age in years and sex. Where available, HLA class I and class II types were obtained from metadata supplied by the sample provider rather than from assay-based typing.

About this clone itself: What this receptor recognizes is not known. Base qualities are not at hand, and no much larger clone is one base apart.

The immunoSEQ Assay, a bias-controlled multiplex PCR, was used to amplify TCRbeta CDR3 regions from genomic DNA. The authors' analysis ran thus. The number of nucleated cells in each sample was estimated from the amplification of reference gene primers within the assay. Sequence reads were collapsed and filtered to measure the absolute abundance of every unique TCRbeta CDR3 rearrangement. For each sample, productive Simpson clonality was calculated as the square root of Simpson's diversity index across productive rearrangements. TCRdb mirrors the immuneACCESS table, restricted to in-frame sequences. Some clones are absent from its copies; in checked studies, under half trace to an unresolved V gene, and the reason for the others is unknown. V and J calls and clone size are copied from that table; D and trimming were computed from the DNA. The sample table records about 100,000 clones; 70% to 90% of these occur just once. The leading ten clones occupy under 7.5% of the sample.

The CDR3 sequence holds 13 residues, the cysteine and phenylalanine included. Left in the record is the CDR3 DNA by itself, 39 bases read in frame from the first base. Relative to germline, V is 6 bases shorter and J is 3 bases shorter, with 9 bases between their ends. Based on the germline V gene, the CDR1 and CDR2 sequences are SGHDN and FVKESK. Overall study results and their limits: Clinical and demographic metadata were provided uncurated, with the amount varying by source and participant.

Collaborating institutions collected whole blood in K2EDTA tubes following their own protocols. For TCRbeta analysis, collaborators shipped samples as frozen whole blood, isolated PBMCs, or DNA extracted from either of those sample types. The receptor comes from a woman aged 55-70 years with acute or convalescent COVID-19. Sequencing was done on a sample of peripheral blood. This receptor chain uses TRBV14 and TRBJ1-3; no D gene is confidently identified. The CDR3: CASSWQFGNTIYF. The nucleotides read TGTGCCAGCAGTTGGCAGTTTGGAAACACCATATATTTT.